These 9 T cell receptor beta chains came from one sample sequenced in a study of spatial heterogeneity in lung cancer. Sample time point: sample taken at primary tumor resection. Material for sequencing was whole RNA from tumor, nontumor lung or frozen PBMC, left unsorted. Each CDR3 protein gets one entry after TCRdb re-called the 5' RACE reads with MiXCR. The sample shows under 40,000 distinct CDR3 sequences, around 5.5% of them seen only once. Sequences were derived from PBMCs, sampled at surgery. Receptors originate from a male donor with early-stage non-small cell lung cancer.

This clonotype appeared many times. The V call is TRBV7-9, the J call TRBJ2-1; 9 bases line up with TRBD2. The germline gives CDR1 SEHNR, CDR2 FQNEAQ (reference sequence). This CDR3 spans 15 amino acids. With V trimmed by 5 bases and J by 3 bases, 5 bases remained unmatched. This chain's CDR3 is CASSRGGAGYNEQFF. The CDR3 DNA reads as TGTGCCAGCAGCCGCGGGGGGGCCGGCTACAATGAGCAGTTCTTC.

This clonotype was observed at least ten times. J is TRBJ2-2 and V is TRBV28; 8 bases agree with TRBD2. Germline assignment: CDR1 MDHEN and CDR2 SYDVKM. The CDR3 spans 12 residues. CDR3 residues: CASGGNTGELFF. The CDR3, as DNA: TGTGCAAGCGGGGGAAACACCGGGGAGCTGTTTTTT. Based on the CDR3 plus reference TRBV28 and TRBJ2-2, the full variable domain is DVKVTQSSRYLVKRTGEKVFLECVQDMDHENMFWYRQDPGLGLRLIYFSYDVKMKEKGDIPEGYSVSREKKERFSLILESASTNQTSMYLCASGGNTGELFFGEGSRLTVL.

The rearrangement links TRBV7-3 to TRBJ2-5, with 11 bases matching TRBD2. V shed 5 bases, J shed 5 bases, and the junction held 7 bases outside the gene matches. The germline CDR1 and CDR2 sequences are SGHTA and FQGTGA. The CDR3 is made up of 15 amino acids. CDR3 protein: CASSHSGGAGETQYF. The CDR3 region has the DNA TGTGCCAGCAGCCATAGCGGGGGGGCCGGTGAGACCCAGTACTTC.

This clonotype was counted ten times or more. This chain joins TRBV2 and TRBJ2-3; D is uncertain. CDR1 is SNHLY and CDR2 is FYNNEI in the germline V gene. The CDR3 consists of 11 residues. The germline V and J ends were trimmed by 0 bases and 6 bases, with 1 base remaining between them. The CDR3: CASSEADTQYF. As DNA, the CDR3 is TGTGCCAGCAGTGAAGCTGATACGCAGTATTTT.

CDR3 loop: CASSYPLWGRGRPEPQHF. CDR3 coding DNA: TGTGCCAGCAGTTACCCCCTGTGGGGTAGGGGGCGGCCAGAGCCCCAGCATTTT. The V gene is TRBV6-5, the J gene TRBJ1-5; TRBD1 matches at 7 bases. With 2 bases clipped from V and 8 bases from J, the junction kept 18 bases outside the gene matches. The CDR3 length is 18 residues. Germline V gives CDR1 MNHEY, CDR2 SVGAGI.

This rearrangement joins TRBV6-2 or TRBV6-3 to TRBJ1-1; D gene uncertain. V dropped 5 bases and J dropped 8 bases, with 27 bases sitting between them. From germline, CDR1 is MNHEY and CDR2 SVGEGT. This CDR3 is 17 amino acids long. CDR3 in amino acids: CASSAWAQSPQRAEAFF. CDR3 nucleotides: TGTGCCAGCAGTGCGTGGGCCCAAAGCCCGCAACGCGCCGAAGCTTTCTTT.

This clonotype was counted ten times or more. The V gene is TRBV5-4, the J gene TRBJ1-5; TRBD1 aligns across 10 bases. The CDR3 contains 15 residues. Germline loops: CDR1 SGHNT, CDR2 YYREEE (reference sequence). V dropped 5 bases and J dropped 6; count of bases not matched to a gene: 8. As DNA, the CDR3 is TGTGCCAGCAGATTTCCGGGACAGGGGCCTCAGCCCCAGCATTTT. This codes for CASRFPGQGPQPQHF.

This clonotype was observed many times. This chain joins TRBV11-2 and TRBJ2-3; tentatively, D is TRBD2 (7 bases). CDR3 length: 17 amino acids. Germline V lookup: CDR1 SGHAT, CDR2 FQNNGV. The V end was cut by 5 bases, the J end by 2 bases, with 20 bases between. CDR3 in amino acids: CASSPTGGLRHTDTQYF. The DNA for the CDR3 is TGTGCCAGCAGCCCGACCGGGGGGCTCCGCCACACAGATACGCAGTATTTT.

The sample holds many counts of this clonotype. The genes are TRBV6-6 and TRBJ2-4; 7 bases are a match to TRBD2. CDR3 length: 12 amino acids. Germline V gene sequence: CDR1 MNHNY, CDR2 SVGAGI (reference sequence). After removal of 8 bases from V and 3 bases from J, the junction contained 1 base not matched to a gene. CDR3 in DNA: TGTGCCAGCTGGGGGGGCAAAAACATTCAGTACTTC. Its translation: CASWGGKNIQYF.